The 19 T cell receptor beta chains reported below all come from one sample, sequenced in a study of cytomegalovirus exposure and HLA in healthy donors (dated by TCRdb to about 2017). Libraries came from the immunoSEQ multiplex PCR assay. For the multiplex PCR, a mixture combining 60 forward primers for TCR Vbeta segments and 13 reverse primers for TCR Jbeta segments was used. Held by TCRdb, this immuneACCESS table contains in-frame sequences only and omits some clones. Under half of the omission traces to an unresolved V gene where checked; the cause of the rest is unknown. The sample profile shows 100,000 or so clones; around 74% of them were found once. The ten top clones hold 13% to 15% of the sample. Source material: PBMCs. The receptor source for this set is a male donor in good health and CMV-seropositive.

The chain employs TRBV7-9 and TRBJ1-6; D is undetermined. The CDR3 runs 14 residues. From germline, CDR1 is SEHNR and CDR2 FQNEAQ (reference sequence). V lost 1 base and J 7 bases, leaving 8 bases between the germline ends. The CDR3 reads CASSLVVVNSPLHF. CDR3 DNA: TGTGCCAGCAGCTTAGTTGTCGTGAATTCACCCCTCCACTTT. The full variable domain, with the rest looked up from reference TRBV7-9 and TRBJ1-6, is DTGVSQNPRHKITKRGQNVTFRCDPISEHNRLYWYRQTLGQGPEFLTYFQNEAQLEKSRLLSDRFSAERPKGSFSTLEIQRTEQGDSAMYLCASSLVVVNSPLHFGNGTRLTVT.

V is TRBV4-2 and J is TRBJ1-2; 7 nucleotides align to TRBD1. The junction had 3 bases not matched to a gene; V was cut back by 6 bases and J by 2 bases. Germline CDR1 is LGHNA and CDR2 is YNFKEQ. The CDR3 loop spans 13 amino acids. The CDR3 DNA reads TGTGCCAGCAGGAGGGACAGCAACTATGGCTACACCTTC. Encoded protein: CASRRDSNYGYTF.

As DNA, the CDR3 is TGTGCCAGCAGTACCTGGGGGAGGGAGGAATCTGGAAACACCATATATTTT. As protein: CASSTWGREESGNTIYF. This chain joins TRBV28 and TRBJ1-3; a possible D gene is TRBD1 (5 bases). The CDR3 spans 17 residues. Trimming pared 5 bases from V and 1 base from J, leaving 18 bases between. Germline values: CDR1 MDHEN, CDR2 SYDVKM. The full variable domain, completed using reference TRBV28 and TRBJ1-3, is DVKVTQSSRYLVKRTGEKVFLECVQDMDHENMFWYRQDPGLGLRLIYFSYDVKMKEKGDIPEGYSVSREKKERFSLILESASTNQTSMYLCASSTWGREESGNTIYFGEGSWLTVV.

This chain joins TRBV2 and TRBJ2-7; the D is unclear. The V and J ends lost 4 bases and 3 bases respectively, with 7 bases between them. The CDR3 length is 12 residues. CDR1 and CDR2 from the germline V gene are SNHLY and FYNNEI. The CDR3 DNA follows: TGTGCCAGCAGTGTTACAAGCTACGAGCAGTACTTC. This encodes CASSVTSYEQYF.

This clone was found once. This chain connects TRBV2 to TRBJ1-6; D gene ambiguous. Trimming left V 3 bases short and J 8 bases short, with 14 bases between. The CDR3 spans 15 residues. Germline CDR1 SNHLY, CDR2 FYNNEI. CDR3 residues: CASSDVNRNDSPLHF. CDR3 bases: TGTGCCAGCAGTGATGTTAACAGAAATGATTCACCCCTCCACTTT.

This chain joins TRBV27 and TRBJ2-6; 7 positions agree with TRBD1. Trimming cost V 4 bases and J 0 bases; bases outside gene matches: 6. This CDR3 region has 17 residues. Germline V gene lookup returns CDR1 MNHEY and CDR2 SMNVEV (reference sequence). CDR3 residues: CASSSRDSRSGANVLTF. CDR3 nucleotide sequence: TGTGCCAGCAGTTCTCGGGACAGCCGCTCTGGGGCCAACGTCCTGACTTTC.

The CDR3 nucleotides are TGTGCCAGCAGCCCTAGCCTCCGGGACAGGGGGCGACAGCCCCAGCATTTT. Amino acids: CASSPSLRDRGRQPQHF. The chain combines TRBV6-8 with TRBJ1-5; TRBD1 matches at 12 bases. The germline gives CDR1 MNHGY, CDR2 SAAAGT. The CDR3 covers 17 residues. Unmatched junction bases numbered 13, after V lost 6 bases and J lost 7 bases.

The chain is built from TRBV27 and TRBJ1-4; a possible D gene is TRBD1 (5 bases). This CDR3 is built from 13 residues. Trimming removed 3 bases at V and 7 bases at J, with 9 bases between. CDR1 is MNHEY and CDR2 is SMNVEV in the germline V gene (reference sequence). CDR3 region: CASSFRGLEKLFF. CDR3 DNA sequence: TGTGCCAGCAGTTTTAGGGGCCTTGAAAAACTGTTTTTT.

This clone came up a few times. V gene TRBV5-6 combines with J gene TRBJ2-1; no clear D. The V and J ends lost 7 bases and 5 bases respectively, with 16 bases between them. CDR1 is SGHDT, CDR2 YYEEEE, per germline. The CDR3 consists of 14 residues. CDR3 DNA sequence: TGTGCCAGCGTTTCCCCCCTGAGGAACAATGAGCAGTTCTTC. Protein: CASVSPLRNNEQFF.

This chain connects TRBV11-2 to TRBJ2-7; TRBD2 is a possible D gene (5 bases). The CDR3 spans 14 residues. Trimming removed 1 base at V and 2 bases at J, with 9 bases between. CDR1 is SGHAT and CDR2 is FQNNGV in the germline V gene. The CDR3 sequence: CASSLGRAAYEQYF. The CDR3 DNA reads as TGTGCCAGCAGCTTAGGGCGGGCAGCCTACGAGCAGTACTTC.

The V call is TRBV4-1, the J call TRBJ2-1; no reliable D call. Looked up from germline, CDR1 is MGHRA and CDR2 is YSYEKL. This CDR3 spans 15 amino acids. The ends were cut back, 1 base at V and 1 base at J, with 8 bases in the middle. CDR3 loop: CASSQGIGSYNEQFF. CDR3 DNA: TGCGCCAGCAGCCAAGGGATCGGGTCCTACAATGAGCAGTTCTTC.

This clone was seen more than once but under ten times. This chain links TRBV7-3 with TRBJ2-2, with D maybe TRBD1 (6 bases). V dropped 4 bases and J dropped 5 bases, with 8 bases sitting between them. The CDR3 extends over 13 amino acids. Germline V gene data show CDR1 as SGHTA and CDR2 as FQGTGA. The CDR3 sequence is CASSSRGTGELFF. DNA of the CDR3: TGTGCCAGCAGCTCCAGGGGAACCGGGGAGCTGTTTTTT.

The V and J genes are TRBV5-1 and TRBJ2-7; the match to TRBD1 covers 7 bases. CDR1 is SGHRS, CDR2 YFSETQ, per germline. Trimming took 3 bases from V and 3 from J; bases not matched to a gene: 21. The CDR3 length is 19 residues. Written as DNA, the CDR3 is TGCGCCAGCAGCTGGGACAGTCCCTTCTCGGCCGTTATTTTCTACGAGCAGTACTTC. Amino acids: CASSWDSPFSAVIFYEQYF.

The V gene is TRBV7-6, the J gene TRBJ2-3, with 8 nucleotides matching TRBD2. From germline, CDR1 is SGHVS and CDR2 FNYEAQ. This CDR3 is built from 16 residues. V shed 0 bases, J shed 3 bases, and the junction held 5 bases outside the gene matches. The CDR3 here is CASSLAWAGGTDTQYF. CDR3 DNA sequence: TGTGCCAGCAGCTTAGCCTGGGCGGGAGGTACAGATACGCAGTATTTT. Supplemented by reference TRBV7-6 and TRBJ2-3, the full variable domain reads GAGVSQSPRYKVTKRGQDVALRCDPISGHVSLYWYRQALGQGPEFLTYFNYEAQQDKSGLPNDRFSAERPEGSISTLTIQRTEQRDSAMYRCASSLAWAGGTDTQYFGPGTRLTVL.

The rearrangement uses TRBV13 and TRBJ2-3; a weak D match, TRBD2 (6 bases). The CDR3 covers 14 residues. The germline CDR1 and CDR2 sequences are PRHDT and FYEKMQ (reference sequence). The V gene lost 6 bases and the J gene lost 2 bases, with 12 bases spanning the gap. In DNA, the CDR3 is TGTGCCAGCAGTTCTAGCGCATCCACAGATACGCAGTATTTT. Its protein product is CASSSSASTDTQYF.

This clone was recorded a few times. V and J are TRBV19 and TRBJ1-6, with 12 bases fitting TRBD1. This CDR3 has 16 amino acids. Germline V lookup: CDR1 LNHDA, CDR2 SQIVND (reference sequence). V shed 4 bases and J 9 bases; nucleotides not matched to a gene: 7. In nucleotides, the CDR3 is TGTGCCAGTAGTACCCCGGGACAGGGGGCGGCTTCACCCCTCCACTTT. Protein product: CASSTPGQGAASPLHF.

To note about this clone: Other DNA sequences from this sample encode an identical CDR3 as well. The chain links TRBV18 to TRBJ1-2, with 8 nucleotides matching TRBD1. The germline gives CDR1 KGHSH, CDR2 LQKENI. This CDR3 has 13 residues. V lost 6 bases to trimming and J lost 3 bases; unmatched junction nucleotides: 3. DNA of the CDR3: TGTGCCAGCTCCCCGGACAGGGACTATGGCTACACCTTC. Protein: CASSPDRDYGYTF.

V is TRBV7-6 and J is TRBJ2-3, with 10 nucleotides matching TRBD2. This CDR3 comprises 16 residues. Trimming took 1 base from V and 5 from J; bases not matched to a gene: 6. Looked up from germline, CDR1 is SGHVS and CDR2 is FNYEAQ. CDR3 sequence: CASSLEVAGGRDTQYF. The CDR3, as DNA: TGTGCCAGCAGCTTAGAGGTAGCGGGGGGTAGAGATACGCAGTATTTT.

V gene TRBV30 combines with J gene TRBJ1-6; the match to TRBD1 covers 8 bases. The junction had 7 bases not matched to a gene; V was cut back by 3 bases and J by 9 bases. The CDR3 is made up of 14 amino acids. Germline V gene data show CDR1 as GTSNPN and CDR2 as SVGIG (reference sequence). The DNA of the CDR3 is TGTGCCTGGAGGAAGACAGGGGAAGCTTCACCCCTCCACTTT. Protein product: CAWRKTGEASPLHF.